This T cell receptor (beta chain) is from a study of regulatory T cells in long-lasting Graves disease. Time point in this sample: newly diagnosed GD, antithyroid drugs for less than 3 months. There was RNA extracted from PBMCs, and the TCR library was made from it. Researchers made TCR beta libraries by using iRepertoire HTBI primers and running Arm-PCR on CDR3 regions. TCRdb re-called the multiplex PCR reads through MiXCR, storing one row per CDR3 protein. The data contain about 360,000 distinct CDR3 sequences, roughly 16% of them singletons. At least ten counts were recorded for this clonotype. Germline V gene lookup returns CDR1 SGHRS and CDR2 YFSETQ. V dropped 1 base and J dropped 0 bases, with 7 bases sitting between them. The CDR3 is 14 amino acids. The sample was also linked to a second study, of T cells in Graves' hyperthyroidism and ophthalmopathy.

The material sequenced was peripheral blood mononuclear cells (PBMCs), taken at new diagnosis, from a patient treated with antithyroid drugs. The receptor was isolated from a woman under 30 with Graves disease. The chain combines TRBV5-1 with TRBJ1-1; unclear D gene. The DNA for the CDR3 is TGCGCCAGCAGCTTGAGTCGGGTGAACACTGAAGCTTTCTTT. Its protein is CASSLSRVNTEAFF. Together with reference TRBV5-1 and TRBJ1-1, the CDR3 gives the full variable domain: KAGVTQTPRYLIKTRGQQVTLSCSPISGHRSVSWYQQTPGQGLQFLFEYFSETQRNKGNFPGRFSGRQFSNSRSEMNVSTLELGDSALYLCASSLSRVNTEAFFGQGTRLTVV.